The rows below give T cell receptor beta chains drawn from one sample of a study of OX40 agonist ivuxolimab in advanced cancers. Method: immunoSEQ multiplex PCR; TCRdb's copy keeps in-frame clones and lacks some. The table records more than 35,000 clones, about 89% of them present only once. The specimen comprised CD4+ or CD8+ T cells sorted from blood, sampled in a trial of the OX40 agonist ivuxolimab. The receptor source for this set is an adult with an advanced solid tumor such as melanoma, head and neck, liver or kidney cancer. The CDR3 runs from the conserved cysteine through the conserved F or W. D genes are given only for firm matches. Clone size appears in some rows only: once, few, many, or a class for an expanded clone.

TRBJ2-5,.,TRBV28,TRBD2,TGTGCCAGCGGCGCGGGGGGTCATCAAGGAGAGACCCAGTACTTC,CASGAGGHQGETQYF
TRBJ2-7,.,TRBV5-1,.,TGCGCCAGCAGCCCCGGGACAGGGGATCTAGCGGGGGCCGACGAGCAGTACTTC,CASSPGTGDLAGADEQYF
TRBJ2-3,.,TRBV2,.,TGTGCCAGCAGTGTCATCATTGGAGGCACAGATACGCAGTATTTT,CASSVIIGGTDTQYF
TRBJ1-5,.,TRBV30,.,TGTGCCTGGAGTGAGGAAACCTCTAAGCCCCAGCATTTT,CAWSEETSKPQHF
TRBJ2-5,once,TRBV11-2,.,TGTGCCAGCAGCCCCCTCCTGGGCCAGGGGTTTCAAGAGACCCAGTACTTC,CASSPLLGQGFQETQYF
TRBJ1-1,.,TRBV10-2,.,TGCGCCAGCAGTGAGTCGGAGGGACTGAACACTGAAGCTTTCTTT,CASSESEGLNTEAFF
TRBJ1-5,.,TRBV28,TRBD1,TGTGCCAGCAGTCCGAGACAGGGCTACTATCAGCCCCAGCATTTT,CASSPRQGYYQPQHF
TRBJ2-7,.,TRBV27,TRBD1,TGTGCCAGCAGTCCCCCAACAGGGGACTACGAGCAGTACTTC,CASSPPTGDYEQYF
TRBJ1-1,.,TRBV27,.,TGTGCCAGCAGTTTATCGTTTTACACTGAAGCTTTCTTT,CASSLSFYTEAFF
TRBJ1-2,.,TRBV9,.,TGTGCCAGCAGCCCAAGTGGGGGTTTGGCTAACTATGGCTACACCTTC,CASSPSGGLANYGYTF
TRBJ2-7,.,TRBV27,TRBD1,TGTGCCAGCAGTATCCCGGGACAGACCTACGAGCAGTACTTC,CASSIPGQTYEQYF
TRBJ1-6,.,TRBV9,.,TGTGCCAGTGGCTCGGGTAATTCACCCCTCCACTTT,CASGSGNSPLHF
TRBJ2-1,.,TRBV4-2,TRBD1,TGTGCCAGCAGCCAAGGGGACAGTTACAATGAGCAGTTCTTC,CASSQGDSYNEQFF
TRBJ2-3,.,TRBV7-9,.,TGTGCCAGCAGCGGAGGCGGGGCGGGAGATACGCAGTATTTT,CASSGGGAGDTQYF
TRBJ1-2,.,TRBV7-8,.,TGTGCCAGCAGCTTGGCCCCCGGGACGAACTATGGCTACACCTTC,CASSLAPGTNYGYTF
TRBJ2-7,.,TRBV7-7,.,TGCGCCAGCAGCTTATATCAGGGTCCCTACGAGCAGTACTTC,CASSLYQGPYEQYF
TRBJ2-4,few,TRBV27,.,TGTGCCAGCAGCCCGGCTGCCCTAGCCAAAAACATTCAGTACTTC,CASSPAALAKNIQYF
TRBJ2-7,.,TRBV14,.,TGTGCCAGCAGCCAAGCACGGGACGGCTACGAGCAGTACTTC,CASSQARDGYEQYF
TRBJ2-7,.,TRBV4-3,.,TGCGCCAGCAGCCAAACCATGGGAGCTAACTACGAGCAGTACTTC,CASSQTMGANYEQYF
TRBJ2-2,.,TRBV29-1,TRBD1,TGCAGCGCTGGGGAACAGGGGAGCACCGGGGAGCTGTTTTTT,CSAGEQGSTGELFF
TRBJ1-1,.,TRBV7-8,TRBD1,TGTGCCAGCAGCTCTGAGGGGGCTAGGACTGAAGCTTTCTTT,CASSSEGARTEAFF
TRBJ2-3,.,TRBV29-1,.,TGCAGCGTTGTTGGGGGGGCAGTGGCAGATACGCAGTATTTT,CSVVGGAVADTQYF
TRBJ2-1,.,TRBV27,TRBD1,TGTGCCAGCAGTTCCGGGACAGGGTACAATGAGCAGTTCTTC,CASSSGTGYNEQFF
TRBJ2-5,.,TRBV4-3,.,TGCGCCAGCAGCCAAGGACCGGCAGGGCAAGAGACCCAGTACTTC,CASSQGPAGQETQYF
TRBJ2-2,.,TRBV4-1,TRBD2,TGCGCCAGCAGTACTAGCGGGGGGCCCGACACCGGGGAGCTGTTTTTT,CASSTSGGPDTGELFF
TRBJ2-7,.,TRBV6-5,TRBD1,TGTGCCAGCAGCCACGGACAGGGGGTCTACGAGCAGTACTTC,CASSHGQGVYEQYF
TRBJ2-7,once,TRBV7-6,TRBD1,TGTGCCAGCAGGCCGGGGACAGGGAATTACGAGCAGTACTTC,CASRPGTGNYEQYF
TRBJ2-7,once,TRBV5-5,.,TGTGCCAGCAGCTTGTTGTCGGGGGCGCCCGAGCAGTACTTC,CASSLLSGAPEQYF
TRBJ2-1,.,TRBV9,.,TGTGCCAGTGCCCGGAGCAGGGCATACAATGAGCAGTTCTTC,CASARSRAYNEQFF
TRBJ2-7,.,TRBV6-6,TRBD1,TGTGCCAGCACTCCGTCGACAGGGATGGGCTACGAGCAGTACTTC,CASTPSTGMGYEQYF
TRBJ2-7,.,TRBV29-1,TRBD2,TGCAGCGTTGAGGTAGCGGGGGGGCTCTACGAGCAGTACTTC,CSVEVAGGLYEQYF
TRBJ2-7,.,TRBV4-3,TRBD2,TGCGCCAGCAGCCAAGAATTTGGGCTAGCGGGAACCTACGAGCAGTACTTC,CASSQEFGLAGTYEQYF
TRBJ1-1,few,TRBV27,TRBD1,TGTGCCAGCAGTTTATCCGGGACAGGGGGGGCTGAAGCTTTCTTT,CASSLSGTGGAEAFF
TRBJ2-3,.,TRBV27,.,TGTGCCAGCAGACCCCTGGGGTCCGGTAATACGCAGTATTTT,CASRPLGSGNTQYF
TRBJ2-2,.,TRBV4-1,.,TGCGCCAGCAGCCAAGATGGGGGGGCGCCGGCCGGGGAGCTGTTTTTT,CASSQDGGAPAGELFF
TRBJ2-7,.,TRBV4-3,TRBD2,TGCGCCAGCAGCCCAGCTCGGGACTACCCATACGAGCAGTACTTC,CASSPARDYPYEQYF
TRBJ1-1,.,TRBV10-2,.,TGCGCCAGCAGTGAGACCCCGGGACTACCAGACGGCACTGAAGCTTTCTTT,CASSETPGLPDGTEAFF
TRBJ2-7,.,TRBV2,.,TGTGCCAGCAGTGAAGTCGGACTCTACGAGCAGTACTTC,CASSEVGLYEQYF
TRBJ1-2,.,TRBV7-9,.,TGTGCCAGCAGCTTTGAAGGACCCAGGGCTCACTATGGCTACACCTTC,CASSFEGPRAHYGYTF
TRBJ2-7,once,TRBV19,TRBD1,TGTGCCACCCAACAGGGGGCACTTGGCGAGCAGTACTTC,CATQQGALGEQYF
TRBJ1-6,.,TRBV7-3,.,TGTGCCAGCAGCTTAACGGGTACCTCACCCCTCCACTTT,CASSLTGTSPLHF
TRBJ2-5,once,TRBV10-2,TRBD1,TGCGCCAGCAGACCACAGGGGCACGAGACCCAGTACTTC,CASRPQGHETQYF
TRBJ2-7,once,TRBV6-1,TRBD1,TGTGCCAGCAGTGCGACGACAGGGGGCGCCTACGAGCAGTACTTC,CASSATTGGAYEQYF
TRBJ2-7,.,TRBV19,.,TGTGCCAGTAGTCGACGGGGGCAGGGGAGCGGCTACGAGCAGTACTTC,CASSRRGQGSGYEQYF
TRBJ2-5,once,TRBV20-1,.,TGCAGTGCGAATCTGGAGACCCAGTACTTC,CSANLETQYF
TRBJ2-1,.,TRBV4-3,.,TGCGCCAGCAGCCAAGGGGCAGGGGACGCGGGTGAGCAGTTCTTC,CASSQGAGDAGEQFF
TRBJ2-6,once,TRBV28,.,TGTGCCAGCAGTTTTTTTGTGTCTGGGGCCAACGTCCTGACTTTC,CASSFFVSGANVLTF
TRBJ2-1,once,TRBV30,.,TGTGCCTGGACAGGGTCGCAGGAGCAGTTCTTC,CAWTGSQEQFF
TRBJ2-1,.,TRBV4-3,.,TGCGCCAGCAGCCAAGGTCGGAGTGAGCAGTTCTTC,CASSQGRSEQFF
TRBJ2-5,once,TRBV28,TRBD1,TGTGCCAGCAGTCGGACAGGGGATGGCGAGACCCAGTACTTC,CASSRTGDGETQYF
TRBJ1-1,.,TRBV6-5,.,TGTGCCAGCAGGGTTTTAGAGGGACCCACTGAAGCTTTCTTT,CASRVLEGPTEAFF
TRBJ2-7,few,TRBV30,.,TGTGCCTGGAGGGGATCCTACGAGCAGTACTTC,CAWRGSYEQYF
TRBJ2-3,.,TRBV18,.,TGTGCCAGCTCACCAGCTCGCACAGATACGCAGTATTTT,CASSPARTDTQYF
TRBJ1-2,.,TRBV7-2,.,TGTGCCAGCACCTTCGGCGCCTTCTATGGCTACACCTTC,CASTFGAFYGYTF
TRBJ2-1,once,TRBV11-3,.,TGTGCCAGCAGCTCCCCAGGGACAACTACGAACAATGAGCAGTTCTTC,CASSSPGTTTNNEQFF